This section outlines one T cell receptor beta chain sequence together with its context. This clone was counted a few times. Its antigen remains undetermined. Base-call qualities are not available, and no considerably larger clone is one nucleotide away. The cohort was made up of 500 to 800 healthy bone marrow donors. At the time of sampling, all cohort members were nominally healthy, though unrecorded immune exposures were likely present. The donor was CMV seronegative and belonged to the group of over 350 seronegative cohort members. Each donor provided a peripheral blood sample, and peripheral blood mononuclear cells were used for TCR beta sequencing. Genomic DNA extraction from the blood cell samples was performed with the Qiagen DNeasy Blood Extraction Kit. The data are from a study of cytomegalovirus exposure and HLA in healthy donors (dated by TCRdb to about 2017). Background on the whole study: An earlier analysis of 587 of the donors reported about 300 Gb of sequence data and 100 million to 120 million unique TCR beta sequences obtained from around 180 million T cells. A later analysis re-analyzed previously published TCR beta repertoires from about 730 donors and added high-resolution HLA genotyping to study TCR occurrence patterns. The aim of the study was to test whether cataloging public T cell receptors could identify signatures of past pathogen exposure. A later genetic analysis used genome-wide SNP genotypes for about 65% of the roughly 700 donors, treating that subset as a discovery cohort. An earlier analysis of some 500 of the donors used high-throughput TCR beta sequencing to judge whether each TCR beta V gene segment behaved as functional or pseudogenic. All discovery cohort repertoires had been generated using a single sequencing platform. A few DR-DQ haplotypes were treated as single units for association and clustering because of strong linkage in the cohort. The study combined high-throughput TCR immunosequencing, statistical association of individual TCRs with disease status, and machine learning to predict cytomegalovirus infection status. The study profiled the T cell repertoires of around 700 subjects by immunosequencing and related them to cytomegalovirus serostatus. On average, roughly 240,000 unique TCR beta nucleotide sequences were sequenced per donor among 350 to 400 genotyped donors of the cohort, with around 19% of those sequences being non-productive. Class I and class II HLA loci were covered by the typing at four-digit resolution. Of the 300 to 500 genotyped donors, 80% to 90% were placed in the genetic ancestry cluster associated with self-reported Caucasian donors. Alongside the repertoire data, information on donor age, sex, ethnicity and CMV serostatus was compiled. Typing coverage differed by locus: A, B, C, DRB1 and DQB1 were typed in roughly 620-630 donors, DQA1 in 522, DPA1 in 606, and DPB1 in 472. The later analysis used no new phenotypic data to find candidate immune exposures, relying instead on TCR beta sequences and their occurrence across donors. Along with the approximately 650-subject first cohort, a separate validation cohort of over a hundred different subjects was used. An early release that covered about 640 HLA-typed donors contained around 300 gigabases of sequencing data and tens of millions of unique TCR sequences. The research as a whole found: Most CMV-associated TCR beta chains appeared to be HLA-restricted in a later analysis, and the HLA associations seemed to be driven largely by CMV exposure. Linkage disequilibrium might explain the correlated functional status among segregating V segments, but an unknown experimental factor could not be ruled out. A later analysis reported that several top co-occurrence clusters appeared linked to parvovirus B19, influenza, CMV and Epstein-Barr virus. Because some donors lacked HLA typing at each locus, the association tests relied only on the typed subset. In an earlier analysis of some 500 of the donors, most TCR beta V segments were observed in productive rearrangements about 87% or about 30% of the time, broadly matching IMGT annotations. The authors suggested that the approach could potentially be extended to other disease states and immunological phenotypes. Most TCR sequences were seen in very few donors, while some public TCRs were found in many individuals. Compared with the 666-donor mean, donors in an Asian-associated ancestry cluster had fewer N-insertions in productive TCRs, according to a later genetic analysis. In a later analysis, HLA-associated TCR beta chains showed more clonal expansion and lower generation probabilities than non-associated chains that were equally common. In a later genetic analysis, a missense DCLRE1C variant was associated with V-gene and J-gene trimming of TCR beta chains, and the association was replicated in an independent cohort. In a later analysis, TCR association rates were found to vary across HLA loci, with the most associated TCRs seen for DRB1 alleles and the fewest for HLA-C alleles. In vitro tests confirmed that a few of the cytomegalovirus-associated TCR beta chains recognize cytomegalovirus antigens. Immune exposure information for the cohort was limited to CMV serostatus. A later analysis associated 16,951 TCR beta sequences with specific HLA alleles at a false discovery rate of 0.05. Presence/absence analyses assumed roughly uniform sequencing depth across donors, an assumption that may not hold. A total of roughly 160 TCR beta chains were listed by the study as associated with cytomegalovirus. A further reported finding was that TCR beta sequences accurately predicted the HLA-A and HLA-B alleles for most subjects in the first cohort. Roughly 15 rarely observed V segments, including chromosome 9 orphons, were excluded from the earlier analysis of several hundred of the donors because counts were too low. This cohort had only TCR beta chains sequenced, and the lack of alpha or paired-chain data limited which features could be detected. The sequencing pipeline was judged likely to have produced a cluster of highly shared sequence variants as a technical artifact. Strong co-occurrence of HLA alleles, especially DR and DQ, made assigning TCR associations to individual alleles difficult. Cytomegalovirus status was reported to be diagnosed by the classifier with high specificity and sensitivity in both the original and validation cohorts.

Libraries were constructed by the immunoSEQ multiplex PCR assay. For the multiplex PCR, a mixture combining 60 forward primers for TCR Vbeta segments and 13 reverse primers for TCR Jbeta segments was used. The CDR3 region of rearranged TCR beta genes was amplified from genomic DNA with a multiplex PCR assay. The Illumina HiSeq System was used to sequence the amplified TCR beta libraries as 87-base-pair reads. The authors' pipeline ran thus. A later analysis tallied roughly 80 million unique TCR beta chains across the 640 or so repertoires, and some 12 million of those chains were shared by two or more donors. A nearest-neighbor algorithm error-corrected the raw reads and collapsed the reads into unique sequences, merging closely related sequences to remove PCR and sequencing errors. V, D and J gene segments were assigned by aligning CDR3 sequences to IMGT reference sequences. Each retained sequence needed at least a six-nucleotide match to both a V gene segment and a J gene segment. Rearrangements were classified as productive when the CDR3 lacked stop codons and remained in frame with V and J, and all other rearrangements were classified as non-productive. CDR3 was defined by IMGT convention, running from the second conserved V-encoded cysteine to the conserved J-encoded phenylalanine. In an earlier analysis of around 600 of the donors, sequences lacking an unambiguous match to a single V gene segment were excluded. In an earlier analysis of 587 of the donors, V segments were called functional above 56.7% productive rearrangements and were called segregating when the between-donor standard deviation exceeded 5%. A statistical classification framework was built to diagnose cytomegalovirus status from the catalog of TCR beta chain sequences. In a later analysis, V and J genes were assigned by comparing TCR nucleotide sequences against IMGT/GENE-DB human TR gene sequences. A later analysis assigned CDR3 sequences and most-parsimonious VDJ recombination scenarios with the TCRdist pipeline. In a later analysis, each TCR beta chain was defined by its CDR3 amino acid sequence together with its V-gene family, and reads without a unique V-gene family were excluded. In a later analysis, 450 to 600 highly shared, low-generation-probability nucleotide sequences were removed to address suspected cross-contamination and a sequencing artifact. In a later analysis, a clonal expansion index for each public chain was calculated from normalized within-repertoire ranks of inferred template counts. In a later analysis, generation probabilities were computed with a VDJ recombination model fitted to out-of-frame rearrangements, and the resulting probabilities were checked against IGoR. A later analysis scored TCR-TCR, TCR-HLA and TCR-CMV co-occurrence with hypergeometric tests, applying a repertoire-size bias correction to TCR pairs. A later analysis estimated false discovery rates by permuting HLA or CMV assignments 20 times. In a later analysis, co-occurring TCRs were grouped with DBSCAN, and TCRdist sequence similarity was added when clustering was performed within HLA-allele-positive subsets. Repertoires with fewer than 30,000 or more than 120,000 public chains, plus five repertoires with anomalous nucleotide sharing, were excluded from co-occurrence clustering. In TCRdb, the immuneACCESS table is reduced to in-frame sequences with V and J assigned. These tables do not hold every clone; where another copy was compared, an unresolved V gene accounts for under half, and the others remain unexplained. The V and J calls and clone size come from that table; D and trimming were worked out from the DNA. The sample table contains about 170,000 clones; only one count was recorded for over 80% of them. 2% to 2.5% of the sample comes from the top ten.

Material: PBMCs. The receptor's source is a male donor in good health and CMV-seronegative.

The CDR3 protein sequence reads: CAISAGVGTYEQYF. The sequenced DNA is TGTGCCATCAGTGCGGGGGTCGGGACCTACGAGCAGTACTTC. Recombination linked TRBV10-3 to TRBJ2-7; TRBD2 could be the D gene, as 6 bases match. Taken from cysteine to phenylalanine, the CDR3 has 14 residues. Only the CDR3 DNA is retained, 42 bases long and in frame from the first base. V loses 4 bases, J loses 2 bases, and the germline ends lie 12 bases apart. The germline V gene specifies ENHRY as CDR1 and SYGVKD as CDR2.